The clone carrying this T cell receptor (beta chain) has more than one count but fewer than ten. Its antigen remains unknown. This sample stems from a study of T cell repertoires in cytomegalovirus infection. Study context: HLA-B-restricted CMV epitopes that are well studied were used alongside recently identified HLA-C-restricted ones. The public TCR beta signatures pointed to both CMV infection and matching HLA type.

Germline CDR1 is LNHDA and CDR2 is SQIVND (reference sequence). Trimming removed 3 bases at V and 0 bases at J, with 6 bases between. This CDR3 has 15 amino acids. Findings and caveats of the study: In two of eight donors, the top clonotype was HLA-C-restricted CMV-specific.

TCRdb reprocessed the reads with MiXCR, giving one entry per CDR3 protein. Of 45,000 to 55,000 distinct CDR3 sequences in the sample, about a fifth were seen once. This TCR came from a human donor in good health (CMV status not recorded). Some clones in this sample may be carry-over from other donors' samples. The rearrangement joins TRBV19 to TRBJ1-6; unclear D gene. The sequences come from CD8+ T cells from cultured PBMCs, collected from culture after CMV antigen stimulation. The CDR3 here is CASSIRSSYNSPLHF. For the CDR3, the DNA is TGTGCCAGTAGTATCAGGAGCTCCTATAATTCACCCCTCCACTTT.